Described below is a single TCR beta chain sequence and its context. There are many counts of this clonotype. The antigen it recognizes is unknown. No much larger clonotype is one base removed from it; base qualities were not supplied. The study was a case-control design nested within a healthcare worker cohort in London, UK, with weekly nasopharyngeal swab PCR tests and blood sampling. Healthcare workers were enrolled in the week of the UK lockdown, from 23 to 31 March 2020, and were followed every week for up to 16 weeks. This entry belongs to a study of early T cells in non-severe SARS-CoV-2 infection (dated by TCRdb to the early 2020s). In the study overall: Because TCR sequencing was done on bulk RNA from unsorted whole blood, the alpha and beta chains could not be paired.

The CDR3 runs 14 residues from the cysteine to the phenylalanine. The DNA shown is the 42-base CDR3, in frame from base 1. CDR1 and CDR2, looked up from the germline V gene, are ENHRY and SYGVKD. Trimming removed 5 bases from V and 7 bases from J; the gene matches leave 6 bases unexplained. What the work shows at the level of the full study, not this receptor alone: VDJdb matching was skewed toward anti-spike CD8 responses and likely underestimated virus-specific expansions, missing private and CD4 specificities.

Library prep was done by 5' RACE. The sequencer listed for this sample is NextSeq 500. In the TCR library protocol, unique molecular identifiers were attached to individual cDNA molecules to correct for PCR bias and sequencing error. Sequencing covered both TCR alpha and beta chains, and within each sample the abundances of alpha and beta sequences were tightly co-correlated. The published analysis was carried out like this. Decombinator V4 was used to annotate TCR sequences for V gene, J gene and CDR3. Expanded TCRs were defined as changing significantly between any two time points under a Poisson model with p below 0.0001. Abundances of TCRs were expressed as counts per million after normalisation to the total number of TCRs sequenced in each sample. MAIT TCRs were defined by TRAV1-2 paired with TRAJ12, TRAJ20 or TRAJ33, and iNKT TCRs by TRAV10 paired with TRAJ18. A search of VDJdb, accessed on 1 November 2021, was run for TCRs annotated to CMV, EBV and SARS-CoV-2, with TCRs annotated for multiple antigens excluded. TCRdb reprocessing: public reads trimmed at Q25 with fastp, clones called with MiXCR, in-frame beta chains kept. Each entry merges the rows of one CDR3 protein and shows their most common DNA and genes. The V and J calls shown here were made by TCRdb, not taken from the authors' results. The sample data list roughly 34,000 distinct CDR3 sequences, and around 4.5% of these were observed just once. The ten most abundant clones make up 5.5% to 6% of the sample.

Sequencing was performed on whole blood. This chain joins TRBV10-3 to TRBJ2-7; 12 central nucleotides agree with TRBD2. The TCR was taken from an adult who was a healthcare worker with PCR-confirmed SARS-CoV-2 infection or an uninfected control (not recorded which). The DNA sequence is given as TGTGCCATCAGTCTAGCGGGAGGGCCGGGTGAGCAGTACTTC. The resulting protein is CAISLAGGPGEQYF.